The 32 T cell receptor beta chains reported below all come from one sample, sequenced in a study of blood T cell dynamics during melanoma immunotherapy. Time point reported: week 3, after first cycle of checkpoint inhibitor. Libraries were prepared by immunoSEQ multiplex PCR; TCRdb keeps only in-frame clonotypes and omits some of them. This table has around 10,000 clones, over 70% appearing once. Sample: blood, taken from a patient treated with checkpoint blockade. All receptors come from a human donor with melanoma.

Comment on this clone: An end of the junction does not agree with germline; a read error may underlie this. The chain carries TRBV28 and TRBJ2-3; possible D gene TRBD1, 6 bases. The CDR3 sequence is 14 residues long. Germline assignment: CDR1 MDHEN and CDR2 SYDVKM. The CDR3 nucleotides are TGTGCCAGCAATTTACAGGGTCACACAGATACGCAGTATTTT. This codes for CASNLQGHTDTQYF.

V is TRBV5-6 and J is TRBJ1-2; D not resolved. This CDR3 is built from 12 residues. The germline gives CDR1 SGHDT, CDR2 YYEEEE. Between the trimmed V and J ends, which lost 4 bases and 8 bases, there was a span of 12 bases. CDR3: CASSAGSYGYTF. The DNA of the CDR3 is TGTGCCAGCAGCGCCGGGAGCTACGGCTACACCTTC.

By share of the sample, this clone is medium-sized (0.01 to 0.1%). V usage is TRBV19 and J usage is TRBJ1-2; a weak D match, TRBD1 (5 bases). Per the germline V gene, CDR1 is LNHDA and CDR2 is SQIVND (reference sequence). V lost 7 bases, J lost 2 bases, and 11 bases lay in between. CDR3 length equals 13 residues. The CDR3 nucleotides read TGTGCCAGTACAAGGGGACCGAACTATGGCTACACCTTC. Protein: CASTRGPNYGYTF.

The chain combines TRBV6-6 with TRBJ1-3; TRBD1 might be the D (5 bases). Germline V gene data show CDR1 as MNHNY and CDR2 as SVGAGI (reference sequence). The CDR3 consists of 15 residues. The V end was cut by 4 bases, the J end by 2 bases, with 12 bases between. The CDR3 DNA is TGTGCCAGCAGTTTGACGGGGGTCCCTGGAAACACCATATATTTT. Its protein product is CASSLTGVPGNTIYF.

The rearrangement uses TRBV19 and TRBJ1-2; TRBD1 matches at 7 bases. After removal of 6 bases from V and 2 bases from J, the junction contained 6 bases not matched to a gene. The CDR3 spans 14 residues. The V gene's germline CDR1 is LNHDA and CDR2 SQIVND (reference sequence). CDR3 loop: CASRMTGKNYGYTF. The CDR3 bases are TGTGCCAGTAGGATGACAGGGAAGAACTATGGCTACACCTTC.

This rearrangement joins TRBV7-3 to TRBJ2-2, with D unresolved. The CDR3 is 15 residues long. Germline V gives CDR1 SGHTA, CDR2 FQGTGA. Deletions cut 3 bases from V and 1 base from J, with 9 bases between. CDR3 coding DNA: TGTGCCAGCAGCTTTTTAACGGGGAACACCGGGGAGCTGTTTTTT. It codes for CASSFLTGNTGELFF.

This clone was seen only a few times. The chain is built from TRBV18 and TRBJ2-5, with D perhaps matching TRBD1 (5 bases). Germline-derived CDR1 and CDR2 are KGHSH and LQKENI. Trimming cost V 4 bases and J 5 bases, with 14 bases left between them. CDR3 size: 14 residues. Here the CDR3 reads CASSQDTLRETQYF. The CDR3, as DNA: TGTGCCAGCTCACAGGACACTCTCCGCGAGACCCAGTACTTC.

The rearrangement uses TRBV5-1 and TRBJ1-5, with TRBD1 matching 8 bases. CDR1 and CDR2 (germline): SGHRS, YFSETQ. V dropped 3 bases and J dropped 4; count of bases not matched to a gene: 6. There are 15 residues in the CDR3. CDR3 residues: CASSSTGGVNQPQHF. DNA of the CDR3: TGCGCCAGCAGCTCTACAGGGGGTGTGAATCAGCCCCAGCATTTT.

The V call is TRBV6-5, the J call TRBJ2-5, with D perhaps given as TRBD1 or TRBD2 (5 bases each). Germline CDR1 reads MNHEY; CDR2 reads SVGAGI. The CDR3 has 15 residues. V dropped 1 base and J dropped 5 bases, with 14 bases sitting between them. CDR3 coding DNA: TGTGCCAGCAGTTACTACCGGGACGGTAGGGAGACCCAGTACTTC. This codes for CASSYYRDGRETQYF.

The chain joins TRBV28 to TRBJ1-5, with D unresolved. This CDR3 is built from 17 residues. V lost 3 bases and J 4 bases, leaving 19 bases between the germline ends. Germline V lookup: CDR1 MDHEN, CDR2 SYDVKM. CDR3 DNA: TGTGCCAGCAGTTTTGTATCTTGGGCAGCTTTTAATCAGCCCCAGCATTTT. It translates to CASSFVSWAAFNQPQHF. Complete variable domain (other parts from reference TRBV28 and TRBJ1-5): DVKVTQSSRYLVKRTGEKVFLECVQDMDHENMFWYRQDPGLGLRLIYFSYDVKMKEKGDIPEGYSVSREKKERFSLILESASTNQTSMYLCASSFVSWAAFNQPQHFGDGTRLSIL.

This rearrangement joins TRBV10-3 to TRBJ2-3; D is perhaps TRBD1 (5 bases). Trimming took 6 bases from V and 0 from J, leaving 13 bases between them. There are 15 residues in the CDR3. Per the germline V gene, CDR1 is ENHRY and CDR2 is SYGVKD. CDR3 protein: CAISRQTLSTDTQYF. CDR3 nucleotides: TGTGCCATCAGCCGACAGACACTTAGCACAGATACGCAGTATTTT.

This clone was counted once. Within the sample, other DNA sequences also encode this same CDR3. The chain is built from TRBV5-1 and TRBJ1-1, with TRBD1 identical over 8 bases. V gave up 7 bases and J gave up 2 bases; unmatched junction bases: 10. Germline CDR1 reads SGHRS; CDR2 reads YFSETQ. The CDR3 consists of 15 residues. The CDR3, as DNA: TGCGCCAGCGGAGAGACAGGGGCTTTTAACACTGAAGCTTTCTTT. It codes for CASGETGAFNTEAFF.

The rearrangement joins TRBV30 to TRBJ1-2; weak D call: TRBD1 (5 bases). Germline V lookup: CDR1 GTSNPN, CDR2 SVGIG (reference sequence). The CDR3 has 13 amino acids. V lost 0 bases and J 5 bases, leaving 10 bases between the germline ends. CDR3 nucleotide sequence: TGTGCCTGGAGTGTCATCAGGGAATATGGCTACACCTTC. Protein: CAWSVIREYGYTF.

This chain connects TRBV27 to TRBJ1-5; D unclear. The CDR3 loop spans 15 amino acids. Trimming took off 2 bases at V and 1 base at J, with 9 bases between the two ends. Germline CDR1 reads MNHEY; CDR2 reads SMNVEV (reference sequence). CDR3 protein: CASSLIPHSNQPQHF. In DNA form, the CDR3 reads TGTGCCAGCAGTTTAATCCCTCACAGCAATCAGCCCCAGCATTTT.

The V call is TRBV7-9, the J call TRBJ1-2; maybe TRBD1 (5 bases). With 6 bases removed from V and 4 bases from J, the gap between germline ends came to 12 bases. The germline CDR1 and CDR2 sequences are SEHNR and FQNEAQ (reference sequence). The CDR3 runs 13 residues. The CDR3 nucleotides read TGTGCCAGCAGTAAAACGGGACCCTATGGCTACACCTTC. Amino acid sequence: CASSKTGPYGYTF.

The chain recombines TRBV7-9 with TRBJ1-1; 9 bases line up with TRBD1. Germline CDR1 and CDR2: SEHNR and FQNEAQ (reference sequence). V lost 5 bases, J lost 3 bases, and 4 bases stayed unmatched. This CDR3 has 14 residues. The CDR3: CASSKQGADTEAFF. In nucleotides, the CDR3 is TGTGCCAGCAGCAAACAGGGGGCTGACACTGAAGCTTTCTTT.

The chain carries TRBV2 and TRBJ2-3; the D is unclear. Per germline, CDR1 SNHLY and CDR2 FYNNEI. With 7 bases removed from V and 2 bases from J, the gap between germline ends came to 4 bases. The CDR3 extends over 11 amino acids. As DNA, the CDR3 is TGTGCCAGCAAGATCACAGATACGCAGTATTTT. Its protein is CASKITDTQYF.

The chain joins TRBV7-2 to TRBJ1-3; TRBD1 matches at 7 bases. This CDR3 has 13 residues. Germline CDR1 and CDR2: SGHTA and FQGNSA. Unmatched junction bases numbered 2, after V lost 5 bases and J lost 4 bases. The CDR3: CASSAGQGNTIYF. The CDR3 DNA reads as TGTGCCAGCAGCGCGGGACAGGGAAACACCATATATTTT.

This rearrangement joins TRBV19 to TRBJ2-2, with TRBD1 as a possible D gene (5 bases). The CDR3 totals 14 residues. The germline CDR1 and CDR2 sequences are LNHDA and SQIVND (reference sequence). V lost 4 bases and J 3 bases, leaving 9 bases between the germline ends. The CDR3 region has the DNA TGTGCCAGTAGTACTAGGGGATACACCGGGGAGCTGTTTTTT. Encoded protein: CASSTRGYTGELFF.

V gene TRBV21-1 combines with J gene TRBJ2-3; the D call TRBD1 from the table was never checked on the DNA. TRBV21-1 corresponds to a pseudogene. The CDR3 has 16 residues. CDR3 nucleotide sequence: TGTGCCAGCAGCCAACCGCAGGAACCGAGCACAGATACGCAGTATTTT. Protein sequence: CASSQPQEPSTDTQYF.

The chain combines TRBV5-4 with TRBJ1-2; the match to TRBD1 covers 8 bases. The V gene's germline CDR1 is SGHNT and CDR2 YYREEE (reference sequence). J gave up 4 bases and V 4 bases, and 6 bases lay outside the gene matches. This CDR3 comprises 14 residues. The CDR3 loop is CASSLGGQVYGYTF. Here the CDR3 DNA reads TGTGCCAGCAGCCTAGGGGGACAGGTCTATGGCTACACCTTC.

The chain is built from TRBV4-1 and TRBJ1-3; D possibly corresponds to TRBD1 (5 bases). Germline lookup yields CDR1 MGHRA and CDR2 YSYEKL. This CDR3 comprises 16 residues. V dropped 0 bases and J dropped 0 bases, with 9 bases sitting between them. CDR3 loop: CASSQDRGSSGNTIYF. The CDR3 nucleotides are TGCGCCAGCAGCCAAGATAGGGGTAGCTCTGGAAACACCATATATTTT.

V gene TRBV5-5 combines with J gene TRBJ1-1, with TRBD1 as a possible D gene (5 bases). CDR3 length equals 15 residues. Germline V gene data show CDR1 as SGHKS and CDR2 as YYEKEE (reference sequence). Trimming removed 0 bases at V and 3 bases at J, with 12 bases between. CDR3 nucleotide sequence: TGTGCCAGCAGCTTGGAGGTGCGGGGGGACACTGAAGCTTTCTTT. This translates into CASSLEVRGDTEAFF.

CDR3 sequence: CASSLRQGNIQYF. DNA of the CDR3: TGCGCCAGCAGCTTGAGACAGGGGAACATTCAGTACTTC. The chain uses TRBV5-1 and TRBJ2-4, with 8 bases lining up with TRBD1. This CDR3 comprises 13 residues. The germline CDR1 and CDR2 sequences are SGHRS and YFSETQ. After removal of 1 base from V and 7 bases from J, the junction contained 1 base not matched to a gene. Supplemented by reference TRBV5-1 and TRBJ2-4, the full variable domain reads KAGVTQTPRYLIKTRGQQVTLSCSPISGHRSVSWYQQTPGQGLQFLFEYFSETQRNKGNFPGRFSGRQFSNSRSEMNVSTLELGDSALYLCASSLRQGNIQYFGAGTRLSVL.

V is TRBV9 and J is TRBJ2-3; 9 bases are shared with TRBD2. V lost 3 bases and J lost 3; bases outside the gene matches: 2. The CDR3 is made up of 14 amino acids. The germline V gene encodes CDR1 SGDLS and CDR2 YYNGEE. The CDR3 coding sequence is TGTGCCAGCAGCGCGACTAGCGGTACAGATACGCAGTATTTT. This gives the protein CASSATSGTDTQYF.

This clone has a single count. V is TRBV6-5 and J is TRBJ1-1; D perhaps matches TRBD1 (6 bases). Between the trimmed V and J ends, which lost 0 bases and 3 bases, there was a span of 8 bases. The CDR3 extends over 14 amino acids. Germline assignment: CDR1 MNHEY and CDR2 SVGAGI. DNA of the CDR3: TGTGCCAGCAGTTACTCACCAGGGGACACTGAAGCTTTCTTT. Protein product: CASSYSPGDTEAFF.

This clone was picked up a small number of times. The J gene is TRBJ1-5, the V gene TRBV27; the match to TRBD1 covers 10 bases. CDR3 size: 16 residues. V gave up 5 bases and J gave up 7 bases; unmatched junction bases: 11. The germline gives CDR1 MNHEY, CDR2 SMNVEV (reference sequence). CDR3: CASSPIGQGDQQPQHF. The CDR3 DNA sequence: TGTGCCAGCAGTCCCATCGGACAGGGGGACCAGCAGCCCCAGCATTTT.

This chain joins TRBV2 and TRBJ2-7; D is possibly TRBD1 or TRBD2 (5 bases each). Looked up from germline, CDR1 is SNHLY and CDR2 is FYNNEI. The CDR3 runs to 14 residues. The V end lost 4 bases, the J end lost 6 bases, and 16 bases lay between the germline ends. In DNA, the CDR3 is TGTGCCAGCAGTGTCCTGGGGGAGAGGGCCGAGCAGTACTTC. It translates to CASSVLGERAEQYF.

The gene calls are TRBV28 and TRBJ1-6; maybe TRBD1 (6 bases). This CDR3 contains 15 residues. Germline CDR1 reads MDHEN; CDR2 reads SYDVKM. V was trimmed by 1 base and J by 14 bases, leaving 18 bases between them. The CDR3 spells CASSLSNRVSLALHF. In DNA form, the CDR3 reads TGTGCCAGCAGTTTATCTAACAGGGTCTCATTGGCCCTCCACTTT.

The DNA of the CDR3 is TGTGCCAGCAGCCAAGGGTCTTTCGATGCAGGCACTGAAGCTTTCTTT. It translates to CASSQGSFDAGTEAFF. This rearrangement joins TRBV4-2 to TRBJ1-1; unclear D gene. V was clipped by 1 base and J by 4 bases, with 16 bases between them. Germline V gene data show CDR1 as LGHNA and CDR2 as YNFKEQ. The CDR3 totals 16 residues.

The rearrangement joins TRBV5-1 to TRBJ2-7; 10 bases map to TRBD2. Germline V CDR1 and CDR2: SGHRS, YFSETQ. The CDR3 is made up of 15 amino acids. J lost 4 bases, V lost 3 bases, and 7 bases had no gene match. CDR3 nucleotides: TGCGCCAGCAGCTCTAGCGGGAGTTTCACATACGAGCAGTACTTC. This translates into CASSSSGSFTYEQYF.

The CDR3: CAWKKSSPEAFF. The CDR3 DNA follows: TGTGCCTGGAAAAAAAGTTCCCCTGAAGCTTTCTTT. V gene TRBV30 combines with J gene TRBJ1-1, with unresolved D. Trimming pared 4 bases from V and 6 bases from J, leaving 12 bases between. There are 12 residues in the CDR3. Per the germline V gene, CDR1 is GTSNPN and CDR2 is SVGIG (reference sequence).